The rows below give T cell receptor beta chains drawn from one sample of a study of control samples from healthy donors and cancer patients. The data were produced by immunoSEQ multiplex PCR, yet TCRdb's version contains in-frame clones alone and is incomplete. This sample has 70,000 to 80,000 clones, with around four fifths found just once. What was sequenced was blood. The receptors shown here come from a man aged 50-59 years in good health. Each CDR3 is given with its conserved first and last residue. Fields, in order: CDR3 DNA, CDR3 protein, J gene, clone size, V gene, D gene. D genes are given only for firm matches. Size tells how often a clone was seen (once, few, many) or the class of an expanded clone, and some rows leave it out.

TGTGCCAGCAGCACAGGGTTCGATACGCAGTATTTT	CASSTGFDTQYF	TRBJ2-3	once	TRBV12-3/TRBV12-4	NA
TGTGCCAGCAAAGTATGGACAGGGGATCCCATGAACACTGAAGCTTTCTTT	CASKVWTGDPMNTEAFF	TRBJ1-1	NA	TRBV2	TRBD1
TGTGCCAGCAGTGCGGAGCATCTCTCTGGGGCCAACGTCCTGACTTTC	CASSAEHLSGANVLTF	TRBJ2-6	NA	TRBV6-4	NA
TGTGCCAGCAGTCCCCTAGGGGGAGACAATGAGCAGTTCTTC	CASSPLGGDNEQFF	TRBJ2-1	once	TRBV28	NA
TGTGCCACCAGCAGAGTCAGGACAGCCACAGATACGCAGTATTTT	CATSRVRTATDTQYF	TRBJ2-3	once	TRBV15	NA
TGTGCCAGCTCGCGGGAGAGTAATAATGAGCAGTTCTTC	CASSRESNNEQFF	TRBJ2-1	NA	TRBV28	TRBD2
TGTGCCACCAGTGATGCTGGACTTTCGGCGCGCAATGAGCAGTTCTTC	CATSDAGLSARNEQFF	TRBJ2-1	NA	TRBV24-1	NA
TGTGCCAGCAGCTCCTACCGGGACCCCTCCCGGAATCGTTACGAGCAGTACTTC	CASSSYRDPSRNRYEQYF	TRBJ2-7	NA	TRBV28	NA
TGTGCCAGCAGCGGACGGGACTACCGACAAGAGACCCAGTACTTC	CASSGRDYRQETQYF	TRBJ2-5	NA	TRBV9	TRBD2
TGTGCCAGCAGTTACGAGCCCGCAGATACGCAGTATTTT	CASSYEPADTQYF	TRBJ2-3	NA	TRBV6-2/TRBV6-3	NA
TGCGCCAGCAGCCAAGTTGCGGGCAACTTAATTAGCAATCAGCCCCAGCATTTT	CASSQVAGNLISNQPQHF	TRBJ1-5	NA	TRBV4-3	NA
TGTGCCAGCACCCACATGACAGGGGCTGGGGCCAACGTCCTGACTTTC	CASTHMTGAGANVLTF	TRBJ2-6	once	TRBV2	TRBD1
TGTGCCAGCAGTTACCCCACAGGGGGCCAACCCTACGAGCAGTACTTC	CASSYPTGGQPYEQYF	TRBJ2-7	NA	TRBV6-6	TRBD1
TGTGCCAGCAGCCCCACACTGGGTCTAGGGCAGTTCTTC	CASSPTLGLGQFF	TRBJ2-1	NA	TRBV3-1/TRBV3-2	NA
TGTGCCAGCAGCTTGGCCGGGAGGGCCAGAACCGGGGAGCTGTTTTTT	CASSLAGRARTGELFF	TRBJ2-2	NA	TRBV5-4	TRBD2
TGTGCCAGTAAGGGGCGGACTAACACTGAAGCTTTCTTT	CASKGRTNTEAFF	TRBJ1-1	NA	TRBV12-3/TRBV12-4	NA
TGTGCCAGCTCAACAGGGACCCTATACGAGCAGTACTTC	CASSTGTLYEQYF	TRBJ2-7	few	TRBV18	NA
TGTGCCAGCAGCTTAAGTGTGGGTCCGGAGGGAGAGACCCAGTACTTC	CASSLSVGPEGETQYF	TRBJ2-5	once	TRBV11-3	NA
TGTGCTAGTGGCCCGGGAGACAGTTTCTTCAGCAATCAGCCCCAGCATTTT	CASGPGDSFFSNQPQHF	TRBJ1-5	NA	TRBV12-5	NA
TGCGCCAGCAGCTTGGCCCCTAGCTCCTACAATGAGCAGTTCTTC	CASSLAPSSYNEQFF	TRBJ2-1	NA	TRBV5-1	NA
TGTGCCAGCAGTTTGAGGTGGGAAAACACCATATATTTT	CASSLRWENTIYF	TRBJ1-3	NA	TRBV12-3/TRBV12-4	NA
TGCGCCAGCAGCTCAACAGGGTTGAGCTCCTACGAGCAGTACTTC	CASSSTGLSSYEQYF	TRBJ2-7	NA	TRBV5-1	NA
TGTGCCTGGAGTGCTTTCCAGCTTAGAGAGCATAGCAGAGGTGGGCTCTCTGGGGCCAACGTCCTGACTTTC	CAWSAFQLREHSRGGLSGANVLTF	TRBJ2-6	NA	TRBV30	NA
TGTGCCAGCAGCCCGTGGAGGGGGGCATTTGGCTACACCTTC	CASSPWRGAFGYTF	TRBJ1-2	few	TRBV7-2	NA
TGTGCCAGCAGTGAAGCGTCAACGCGGCTGTTTTTT	CASSEASTRLFF	TRBJ2-2	NA	TRBV6-1	NA
TGCAGCGCCCGACAAGGGGTTTCCTACGAGCAGTACTTC	CSARQGVSYEQYF	TRBJ2-7	NA	TRBV29-1	NA